This passage covers 3 T cell receptor beta chains from one sample sequenced in a study of CD8+ T cells in alopecia areata. Indicated treatment: oral pan-JAK inhibitor, 5-10 mg twice daily. As the sequencing template, cDNA was produced by extracting RNA and reverse transcribing it. TCRdb's copy holds only in-frame clones and misses some; the assay was immunoSEQ multiplex PCR. This sample has more than 150,000 clones; roughly half occur once, and the top ten carry 10%. The source was CD8+ T cells sorted from blood, collected around week 52, from a patient treated with tofacitinib. All receptors derive from a human donor with alopecia areata.

In its sample, this clone was seen a few times. The rearrangement uses TRBV5-1 and TRBJ2-7; the match to TRBD1 covers 7 bases. J lost 5 bases, V lost 0 bases, and 5 bases had no gene match. The V gene's germline CDR1 is SGHRS and CDR2 YFSETQ. The CDR3 is 14 residues long. The CDR3, as DNA: TGCGCCAGCAGCTTGGAAGGGGGCCTGAACGAGCAGTACTTC. Translation gives CASSLEGGLNEQYF.

This clone is deemed medium-sized. The chain employs TRBV6-6 and TRBJ1-1, with 7 bases aligning to TRBD1. Germline CDR1 reads MNHNY; CDR2 reads SVGAGI (reference sequence). V trimming: 6 bases; J trimming: 4 bases; junction bases outside the gene matches: 8. This CDR3 spans 14 amino acids. The CDR3 DNA follows: TGTGCCAGCAGGGTGGAGGGGGCAGGCACTGAAGCTTTCTTT. It yields the protein CASRVEGAGTEAFF.

The chain recombines TRBV9 with TRBJ1-2; maybe TRBD1 (5 bases). Germline loops: CDR1 SGDLS, CDR2 YYNGEE. The CDR3 totals 13 residues. Trimming removed 2 bases at V and 4 bases at J, with 9 bases between. The CDR3 reads CASSVQQGYGYTF. In nucleotides, the CDR3 is TGTGCCAGCAGCGTGCAGCAGGGCTATGGCTACACCTTC.